Listed below are T cell receptor beta chains from one sample, sequenced in a study of blood T cells in healthy people across ages. TCRdb recomputed calls from the 5' RACE reads with MiXCR, one row per CDR3 protein. The sample has under 1,100,000 distinct CDR3 sequences; under 30% are singletons. This sample also belongs to another study, concerning T cells of mothers and their children.

Sequencing was done on a sample of blood. All receptors derive from a girl aged 2 to 9 in good health. Each CDR3 is given with its conserved first and last residue. A D gene is named only where the DNA matches it firmly. Size values are once, few and many counts, or a class for expanded clones, and some rows have none.

len | j_gene | d_gene | abundance | v_gene | CDR3nt | CDR3aa
14 | TRBJ2-5 | TRBD1 | few | TRBV10-3 | TGTGCCATCAGACCCGGGACAGGGCACCCCGAGCTGTACTTC | CAIRPGTGHPELYF
14 | TRBJ1-5 | NA | NA | TRBV7-8 | TGTGCCAGCAGCCCCGCGGGGCCCAATCAGCCCCAGCATTTT | CASSPAGPNQPQHF
16 | TRBJ2-4 | NA | few | TRBV20-1 | TGCAGTGCTAGTAGCGAGAGGCTAGCCGAAAGGAACATTCAGTACTTC | CSASSERLAERNIQYF
14 | TRBJ1-5 | NA | NA | TRBV24-1 | TGTGCCACCGCCTCAGAGTATAGCAATCAGCCCCAGCATTTT | CATASEYSNQPQHF
17 | TRBJ2-7 | TRBD2 | NA | TRBV20-1 | TGCAGTGCTAGAGATGCCGTTGGGTCAGCGGGAGAGGTAGAGCAGTACTTC | CSARDAVGSAGEVEQYF
18 | TRBJ2-7 | NA | NA | TRBV6-2/TRBV6-3 | TGTGCCAGCAGAGGATTTCCGGGACTGCAGGGAACCTCCTACGAGCAGTACTTC | CASRGFPGLQGTSYEQYF
14 | TRBJ1-2 | NA | NA | TRBV10-2 | TGCGCCAGCAGTGAGCGTGGGGGCGCAGATGGCTACACCTTC | CASSERGGADGYTF
12 | TRBJ2-3 | NA | few | TRBV20-1 | TGCAGTGCTAGTTTGGGAACAGATACGCAGTATTTT | CSASLGTDTQYF
16 | TRBJ2-2 | NA | few | TRBV6-6 | TGTGCCAGCAGTTACGCGACGACTTCCCGGGGCGGGGAGCTGTTTTTT | CASSYATTSRGGELFF
14 | TRBJ2-5 | NA | NA | TRBV7-9 | TGTGCCAGCAGCTTCATGCTGGGACAAGAGACCCAGTACTTC | CASSFMLGQETQYF
15 | TRBJ1-2 | TRBD1 | few | TRBV4-3 | TGCGCCAGCAGCCAAGCCTACGGGACAGGGGATGGCTACACCTTC | CASSQAYGTGDGYTF
13 | TRBJ1-1 | NA | few | TRBV14 | TGTGCCAGCAGCCAACCCGGGACAACTGAAGCTTTCTTT | CASSQPGTTEAFF
15 | TRBJ2-5 | NA | few | TRBV13 | TGTGCCAGCAGCTTAGGTGGAGGGAGCGGAGAGACCCAGTACTTC | CASSLGGGSGETQYF
13 | TRBJ2-3 | TRBD1 | few | TRBV10-3 | TGTGCCATCAGTGGGACAGGAACAGATACGCAGTATTTT | CAISGTGTDTQYF
15 | TRBJ2-1 | TRBD2 | few | TRBV28 | TGTGCCAGCAGTCAACTAGCGGGAGGGTTGAATGAGCAGTTCTTC | CASSQLAGGLNEQFF
16 | TRBJ1-2 | NA | NA | TRBV4-3 | TGCGCCAGCAGCCAAGATGGGGTGACGCAGGAGTATGGCTACACCTTC | CASSQDGVTQEYGYTF
15 | TRBJ2-4 | NA | NA | TRBV6-2/TRBV6-3 | TGTGCCAGCAGCAGTTGGGGGGGGCCCCCAAACATTCAGTACTTC | CASSSWGGPPNIQYF
15 | TRBJ2-1 | NA | NA | TRBV7-9 | TGTGCCAGCAGCCCCGACGCGGCCCCGCGGGGTGAGCAGTTCTTC | CASSPDAAPRGEQFF
16 | TRBJ2-1 | NA | NA | TRBV6-2/TRBV6-3 | TGTGCCAGCAGTGGGGTAGCGGATAGCTCCTACAATGAGCAGTTCTTC | CASSGVADSSYNEQFF
14 | TRBJ2-1 | TRBD2 | few | TRBV12-3/TRBV12-4 | TGTGCCAGCAGTTTAATGGGACTAGAGGCTGAGCAGTTCTTC | CASSLMGLEAEQFF
14 | TRBJ2-5 | NA | NA | TRBV24-1 | TGTGCCACCAGTGGAGAAGACTTACAAGAGACCCAGTACTTC | CATSGEDLQETQYF
16 | TRBJ2-2 | TRBD2 | few | TRBV7-3 | TGTGCCAGCAGCCAAACAACGCGGACTAGCTACGGGGAGCTGTTTTTT | CASSQTTRTSYGELFF
14 | TRBJ2-6 | NA | few | TRBV11-2 | TGTGCCAGCAGCTTAGTGGGACTTCATAACGTCCTGACTTTC | CASSLVGLHNVLTF
17 | TRBJ2-1 | TRBD2 | few | TRBV9 | TGTGCCAGCAGCGTAGATTCTACTAGCGAAGTCTACAATGAGCAGTTCTTC | CASSVDSTSEVYNEQFF